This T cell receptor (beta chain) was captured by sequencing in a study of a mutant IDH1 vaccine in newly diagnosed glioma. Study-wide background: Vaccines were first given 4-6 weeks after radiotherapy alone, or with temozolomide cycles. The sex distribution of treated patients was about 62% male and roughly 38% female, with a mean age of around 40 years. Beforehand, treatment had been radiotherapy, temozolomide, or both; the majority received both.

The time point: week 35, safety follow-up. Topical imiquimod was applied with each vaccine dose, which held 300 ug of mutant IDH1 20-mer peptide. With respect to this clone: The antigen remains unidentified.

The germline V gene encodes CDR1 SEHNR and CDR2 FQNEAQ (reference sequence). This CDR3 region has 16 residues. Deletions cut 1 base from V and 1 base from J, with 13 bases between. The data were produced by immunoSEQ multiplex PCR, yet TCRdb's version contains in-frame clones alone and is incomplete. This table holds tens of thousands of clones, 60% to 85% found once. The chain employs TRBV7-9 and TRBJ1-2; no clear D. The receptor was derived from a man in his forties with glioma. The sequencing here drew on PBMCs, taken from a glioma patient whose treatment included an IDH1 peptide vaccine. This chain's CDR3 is CASSLGRWRGNYGYTF. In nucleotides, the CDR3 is TGTGCCAGCAGCTTAGGCCGGTGGCGGGGTAACTATGGCTACACCTTC.